The clone carrying this T cell receptor (beta chain) occurred once. In the authors' methods: Quantification of nucleated cells was approximated via reference gene primer amplification. Produced via immunoSEQ multiplex PCR; TCRdb's table is partial and in-frame only. That table gives V, J and clone size, and the DNA gave D and trimming. The table lists fewer than 350,000 clones, roughly 90% of them singletons. The data were taken from a study of blood T cell repertoires in COVID-19. Across the whole study: Some COVID-19 samples were acute and others convalescent; all came from the United States, Italy and Spain.

Germline V CDR1 and CDR2: MDHEN, SYDVKM. CDR3 length equals 15 residues. The ends were cut back, 5 bases at V and 1 base at J, with 13 bases in the middle. The sequenced sample consisted of peripheral blood. The source of this sequence is a woman under 40 with COVID-19, enrolled during active disease. The genes are TRBV28 and TRBJ2-3, with TRBD1 as a possible D gene (5 bases). CDR3 nucleotide sequence: TGTGCCAGCAGTCCGCCCGGCAGGGGCACAGATACGCAGTATTTT. This translates into CASSPPGRGTDTQYF. Full variable domain (missing parts from reference TRBV28 and TRBJ2-3): DVKVTQSSRYLVKRTGEKVFLECVQDMDHENMFWYRQDPGLGLRLIYFSYDVKMKEKGDIPEGYSVSREKKERFSLILESASTNQTSMYLCASSPPGRGTDTQYFGPGTRLTVL.